The 16 T cell receptor beta chains presented below share a single source sample, sequenced in a study of lymphopenia after photon versus proton radiotherapy. Some clones are missing from TCRdb's copy, which holds only in-frame ones; the method was immunoSEQ multiplex PCR. The sample contains 28,000 or so clones, around 83% of which appear only once. The sample in question was peripheral blood, obtained from a patient treated with photon-based radiotherapy. These receptors originate from a man aged 25-45 years with gastric cancer.

The chain carries TRBV9 and TRBJ2-2, with D hard to call. CDR1 is SGDLS, CDR2 YYNGEE, per germline. V was trimmed by 0 bases and J by 8 bases, leaving 20 bases between them. The CDR3 consists of 17 residues. CDR3 sequence reads: CASSVDPGRVIVGELFF. The CDR3, as DNA: TGTGCCAGCAGCGTAGATCCGGGTCGGGTAATTGTGGGGGAGCTGTTTTTT.

The chain has TRBV5-6 and TRBJ2-5; D is possibly TRBD1 (7 bases). TRBJ2-7 explains the end of the DNA better; the J call may be wrong. CDR1 and CDR2 (germline): SGHDT, YYEEEE. The CDR3 is made up of 13 amino acids. The CDR3 reads CASTRGASYEQYF. CDR3 DNA sequence: TGTGCCAGCACCAGGGGGGCTTCCTACGAGCAGTACTTC.

This rearrangement joins TRBV7-9 to TRBJ2-1; no reliable D call. This CDR3 comprises 13 residues. Germline values: CDR1 SEHNR, CDR2 FQNEAQ (reference sequence). The V end lost 1 base, the J end lost 5 bases, and 6 bases lay between the germline ends. This CDR3 reads CASSLGDHNEQFF. CDR3 coding DNA: TGTGCCAGCAGCTTAGGGGATCACAATGAGCAGTTCTTC.

The chain joins TRBV5-1 to TRBJ1-2, with 7 nucleotides matching TRBD1. V gave up 0 bases and J gave up 7 bases; unmatched junction bases: 6. This CDR3 contains 14 residues. Germline V gene data show CDR1 as SGHRS and CDR2 as YFSETQ. CDR3 loop: CASSLAPGGAGYTF. In DNA, the CDR3 is TGCGCCAGCAGCTTGGCCCCAGGGGGAGCTGGCTACACCTTC.

This rearrangement joins TRBV4-2 to TRBJ2-7, with 8 bases lining up with TRBD1. The CDR3 has 19 amino acids. J was trimmed by 3 bases and V by 0 bases; bases with no gene match: 16. Germline loops: CDR1 LGHNA, CDR2 YNFKEQ. The CDR3 bases are TGTGCCAGCAGCCAAGATCTAGATAGGGGCAGGGGGCATTTCTACGAGCAGTACTTC. Translated, it gives CASSQDLDRGRGHFYEQYF.

This clone was seen a handful of times. The V and J genes are TRBV19 and TRBJ1-2; D is possibly TRBD1 (6 bases). Trimming took off 1 base at V and 8 bases at J, with 17 bases between the two ends. CDR3 length: 15 amino acids. CDR1 LNHDA and CDR2 SQIVND come from the germline V gene (reference sequence). The CDR3 sequence is CASSIGPTGNRGYTF. The CDR3 nucleotides are TGTGCCAGTAGTATAGGTCCGACAGGTAACCGCGGCTACACCTTC.

The chain couples TRBV15 to TRBJ2-3; D gene ambiguous. Germline CDR1 LNHNV, CDR2 YYDKDF (reference sequence). V was cut by 0 bases and J by 5 bases, with 6 bases left in between. CDR3 length: 13 residues. In nucleotides, the CDR3 is TGTGCCACCAGCAGAGACTACAGAGATACGCAGTATTTT. Translated: CATSRDYRDTQYF.

The J gene is TRBJ2-7, the V gene TRBV6-1; D is possibly TRBD1 or TRBD2 (6 bases each). From germline, CDR1 is MNHNS and CDR2 SASEGT. This CDR3 is built from 14 residues. Trimming took off 4 bases at V and 6 bases at J, with 16 bases between the two ends. In DNA, the CDR3 is TGTGCCAGCAGTGCTCAGGTTGAGGGGGGCGAGCAGTACTTC. It is translated as CASSAQVEGGEQYF.

The rearrangement uses TRBV7-9 and TRBJ2-1; D perhaps matches TRBD1 (6 bases). Trimming shortened V by 5 bases and J by 5 bases, and 19 bases separated the two germline ends. CDR1 and CDR2 (germline): SEHNR, FQNEAQ (reference sequence). The CDR3 contains 16 residues. The CDR3 nucleotides read TGTGCCAGCAGCCGCTCGGCAGGGGATTTTCACAATGAGCAGTTCTTC. This gives the protein CASSRSAGDFHNEQFF.

This chain links TRBV18 with TRBJ1-5, with 7 bases lining up with TRBD1. The CDR3 runs to 13 residues. The ends lost 2 bases at V and 9 bases at J; junction bases unmatched: 4. From germline, CDR1 is KGHSH and CDR2 LQKENI. CDR3 DNA: TGTGCCAGCTCACCAGAAGACAGGGCGCCCCAGCATTTT. The encoded protein is CASSPEDRAPQHF.

The J gene is TRBJ2-2, the V gene TRBV7-2; D tentatively reads TRBD1 or TRBD2 (5 bases each). The V end lost 5 bases, the J end lost 0 bases, and 10 bases lay between the germline ends. CDR3 length: 15 residues. Germline CDR1 is SGHTA and CDR2 is FQGNSA. CDR3 nucleotide sequence: TGTGCCAGCAGCCCCGGGACGGCGAACACCGGGGAGCTGTTTTTT. Translation gives CASSPGTANTGELFF.

The rearrangement links TRBV7-9 to TRBJ2-1; tentatively, D is TRBD1 (5 bases). The CDR3 is 16 amino acids. Deletions cut 1 base from V and 4 bases from J, with 14 bases between. Germline loops: CDR1 SEHNR, CDR2 FQNEAQ (reference sequence). The CDR3 region is CASSLGRQNNYNEQFF. The CDR3 nucleotides read TGTGCCAGCAGCTTAGGGAGACAGAACAATTACAATGAGCAGTTCTTC.

A word on this clone: One end of the junction does not line up with germline, which may come from a read error. The V gene is TRBV29-1, the J gene TRBJ2-5, with D maybe TRBD2 (5 bases). This CDR3 contains 14 residues. Per germline, CDR1 SQVTM and CDR2 ANQGSEA. This CDR3 reads CSAGSPGNQEAQYF. CDR3 coding DNA: TGCAGCGCAGGATCACCGGGAAACCAAGAGGCCCAGTACTTC.

The chain has TRBV11-2 and TRBJ2-2, with D tentatively TRBD1 (5 bases). The CDR3 loop spans 12 amino acids. V was trimmed by 7 bases and J by 7 bases, leaving 10 bases between them. Germline-derived CDR1 and CDR2 are SGHAT and FQNNGV. CDR3 region: CASITQGGELFF. As DNA, the CDR3 is TGTGCCAGCATAACCCAGGGCGGGGAGCTGTTTTTT.

This sequence joins TRBV28 and TRBJ2-4; TRBD1 is a possible D gene (6 bases). Germline CDR1 reads MDHEN; CDR2 reads SYDVKM. Deletions cut 6 bases from V and 16 bases from J, with 19 bases between. The CDR3 is 12 residues long. The CDR3 coding sequence is TGTGCCAGCAGACAGACGGGACATATGTTTTACTTC. Translated, it gives CASRQTGHMFYF.

The V call is TRBV10-3, the J call TRBJ2-5; D unresolved. Trimming stripped 0 bases from V and 4 bases from J, with 3 bases between. From germline, CDR1 is ENHRY and CDR2 SYGVKD. The CDR3 runs 12 residues. CDR3 DNA sequence: TGTGCCATCAGTGAGTCCTCAGAGACCCAGTACTTC. Amino acid sequence: CAISESSETQYF.